This T cell receptor (beta chain) was observed in a study of T cells in Graves' hyperthyroidism and ophthalmopathy (dated by TCRdb to the late 2010s). At the level of the whole study: Peripheral blood samples were taken at the time of initial diagnosis, prior to any treatment. To identify TCR V-J signatures that set the groups apart, the researchers used a discovery cohort of about a hundred patients, made up of approximately 43 with Graves' ophthalmopathy and some 60 with stable Graves' hyperthyroidism. Prospective prediction of ophthalmopathy was tested in an independent validation cohort consisting of about 20 hyperthyroidism patients and approximately 16 patients who later progressed to ophthalmopathy. The approximately 90 discovery patients were randomly split 7:3 into training and test sets. The study also compared thyroid tissue and blood T-cell repertoires from more than 5 Graves' hyperthyroidism patients. After sampling, hyperthyroidism patients received methimazole starting at 30 mg daily, and ophthalmopathy patients received high-dose intravenous methylprednisolone. According to the paper, TCR Vbeta CDR3 sequencing was carried out on 135 peripheral blood samples, which came from 40 to 45 ophthalmopathy, around 74 hyperthyroidism and about 17 progressor patients.

Beyond this particular receptor, the publication reports: Sample size was not statistically predetermined, and blinding of investigators to group allocation was not performed. A model built on a 13 V-J signature distinguished ophthalmopathy from stable hyperthyroidism, reaching around 87% sensitivity and about 81% specificity in cross-validation and 80%/75% in testing. During validation, the model predicted progression to ophthalmopathy a median of approximately 6 months ahead of onset, with approximately 70% sensitivity and under 85% specificity. Most expanded thyroid clonotypes (frequency above 0.001) were also found in blood, which suggests that blood repertoires may mirror thyroid immune responses.

In the ophthalmopathy patients, disease was moderately to severely active, with a Clinical Activity Score of 3 or more, a NOSPECS grade of 4 or more, and a duration of less than 3 months. Any patient with an uncontrolled infection, another autoimmune disease, pregnancy or lactation was excluded. Diagnoses were established on the basis of clinical symptoms, serum thyroxine and TRAb, thyroid ultrasound, and orbital computed tomography. Ficoll-Paque density gradient centrifugation was used to isolate PBMCs from about 9.4 ml of fresh peripheral blood. Total RNA was extracted using Trizol reagent, and RNA quality was assessed on an Agilent 2100 Bioanalyzer. TCR beta CDR3 regions were amplified from RNA transcripts. A first-round RT-PCR of the TCR CDR3 used the HTBI primer set with the Qiagen OneStep RT-PCR kit. The libraries were constructed in a second round of multiplex PCR and then size-selected and purified. Libraries were sequenced paired-end with 100 bp reads on an Illumina HiSeq2000. In the source study's methods: SOAPnuke was used to process the raw data, removing reads that contained adapters or uncalled bases, had a mean Phred below 15, or lacked an exact match to the constant primer or identifier. High-quality paired reads were merged with COPE v1.2.5, and unique nucleotide sequences were defined as clonotypes. MiTCR v1.1 was used to align the clonotypes against IMGT TRBV, TRBD and TRBJ reference segments. The analysis was restricted to V-J combinations with a frequency above 0.0001, which together covered roughly 99% of the repertoires. The TCS score was defined as F50 (clonal expansion) divided by E x V (chaos), with BLOSUM62-based TCRdist calculated between CDR3 peptides within each V-J. Welch's t-statistics and random forest reduced 514 V-J features to 13, which were used in a naive Bayes classifier (R e1071). TCRdb redid the processing of the public reads, applying fastp at Q25 and MiXCR, and retained in-frame beta chains. Entries that share a CDR3 protein sequence are merged under the most common genes and DNA. The V and J calls here are based on TCRdb, not the publication. This sample comprises about 640,000 distinct CDR3 sequences, 13% to 15% of them detected only once. The top ten clones comprise around 12% of the sample.

Via the germline V gene (reference sequence), CDR1 is MNHEY and CDR2 SMNVEV. Germline trimming amounts to 7 bases on V and 9 bases on J, with 9 as the count of junction bases outside the gene matches. Spanning cysteine to phenylalanine, the CDR3 consists of 14 amino acids. Only CDR3 DNA remains: 42 bases, in frame from the first base. This clonotype was recorded a few times. Its recognized antigen is unknown. No qualities accompany the bases; no much larger clone lies one base away. Sequencing was carried out using blood. The source of this sequence is a woman aged 50 to 60 with Graves' ophthalmopathy. The rearrangement joined TRBV27 to TRBJ2-1, with 10 bases in between that match TRBD2. The bases read TGTGCCAGCAATCCACTAGCGGGAATAGGTGAGCAGTTCTTC. The encoded protein is CASNPLAGIGEQFF.